The TCR beta chain described here comes from a study of shared clonotypes between healthy human individuals (dated by TCRdb to about 2020). In terms of the full investigation: The cohort comprised a couple of women and a few men aged 18 to 49 years. Per donor, three plates each were used for CD4 naive and CD4 memory, two for CD8 naive, and one for CD8 memory. To estimate repertoire size and how much clonotype sharing occurs between individuals, the study deeply sequenced the blood TCR repertoires of five healthy adults. To increase sequencing depth and limit assay-specific biases, different laboratories used diverse techniques to prepare libraries and sequence TCR repertoires. Leukapheresis yielded between about 0.94 and 9 billion PBMCs per donor. The research as a whole found: Pairwise subsampling led to the expectation that sequencing depth would affect the degree of clonotype sharing among donors. Sampling was restricted to blood, and TCR repertoires in tissues likely differ from the TCR repertoires found in blood. Higher generation probabilities were observed for clonotypes shared by all four sorted-subset donors than for non-shared clonotypes. When a few donors were compared, the shared fraction of clonotypes was about 5.5% for naive CD4, approximately 3.5% for naive CD8, roughly 2.3% for memory CD4, and approximately 0.4% for memory CD8. Estimated clonotype richness was generally larger for naive than for memory subsets. Rarefaction of sorted-subset datasets indicated incomplete sequencing despite the large sequencing depth. Because the study included only a small number of donors, the genetic and exposure-history diversity represented was limited.

Using the deep immunoSEQ assay, TCR CDR3 regions were amplified from genomic DNA by multiplex PCR. Extracted genomic DNA from each cell subset was distributed evenly across all wells of several immunoSEQ 96-well plates, and each plate was treated as a replicate. For sorted subsets, each replicate PCR was loaded with 150 to 250 ng genomic DNA, equivalent to 25,000 to 35,000 T cell genomes. Purified libraries were measured with a Qubit 3.0 fluorometer, size-checked on a Bioanalyzer 2100, and measured again with the KAPA Library Quantification kit. Every immunoSEQ 96-well plate was sequenced on a dedicated single-read 150-cycle Illumina NextSeq 550 flow cell. As for the authors' bioinformatics: The immunoSEQ output contained only junctional sequences without quality scores, so filtering could not match that applied to full-length reads. To assign V/J genes and CDR3, sequences were annotated against IMGT germline references using PyIR, a Python wrapper for IgBLAST v1.9. Reads were filtered out if the reads had weak V/J assignments (E-value above 1e-6), no CDR3, stop codons, out-of-frame junctions, or ambiguous translated residues. V3J clonotypes were defined as sequences sharing an identical inferred V gene, J gene, and CDR3 amino acid sequence. The percentage overlap between two repertoires was calculated by dividing the number of shared unique clonotypes by the size of the smaller repertoire. Richness of each repertoire was evaluated using RTK rarefaction, the Chao1 estimator, and Recon v2.1 estimates of unobserved clonotypes. Generation probabilities for all TCRbeta clonotypes obtained by the gDNA method from a handful of donors were computed using OLGA. The table was pulled from immuneACCESS by TCRdb, which kept in-frame rearrangements only. Such tables lose some clones; where checked, under half of the loss comes from unresolved V genes, and the rest has no known cause. V, J and clone size are taken as reported in that table, and D and trimming were inferred from the DNA itself. The sample table lists hundreds of thousands of clones, under 80% of them with a count of one. More than 1.5% of the sample is in the top ten clones.

Donors were healthy HIV-negative adults with no recently reported acute infections or vaccinations. Every donor was a Caucasian adult residing in Nashville, Tennessee, USA. CD4+ T cells were enriched by magnetic negative selection; naive cells were then positively selected on CD45RA, and the negative fraction formed the memory subset. Blood was collected by leukapheresis, and PBMCs were isolated by Ficoll-Histopaque density gradient centrifugation and then cryopreserved in liquid nitrogen vapor phase. Analytical flow cytometry was used to check the purity and quantity of every magnetically sorted T cell population. Genomic DNA was isolated from every sorted fraction and measured by UV absorbance on a Nanodrop 2000c. The CDR3 numbers 14 residues from cysteine through phenylalanine. Of all the DNA, just the CDR3 is kept, 42 bases in frame from base 1. V and J lose 1 base and 4 bases, and a span of 11 bases separates them. The germline V gene specifies SGHRS as CDR1 and YFSETQ as CDR2.

As concerns this clone: Its antigen is unknown. No per-base quality is available; no much larger clone lies one base away.

The clonotype comes from a woman in her thirties in good health. The source material was memory CD4+ T cells sorted from blood. Sample cell subset or site, as interpreted from the label and publication: CD45RA-negative fraction. This receptor chain uses TRBV5-1 and TRBJ2-5; the D gene remains uncertain. The nucleotide sequence reads TGCGCCAGCAGCTTGAGGGTGCCCCCAGAGACCCAGTACTTC. The encoded protein is CASSLRVPPETQYF.